The entry below gives a single T cell receptor (beta chain) sequence along with its context. Its antigen is unknown. Sequencing relied on a cDNA template that was reverse transcribed from extracted RNA. Profiled with immunoSEQ multiplex PCR; TCRdb holds only in-frame clones, not every one. The profile covers over 150,000 clones, with roughly three fifths appearing a single time and approximately 3.5% taken by the ten largest. Treatment meaning: oral pan-JAK inhibitor, 5-10 mg twice daily. Alopecia areata patients had lesional scalp punch biopsies and peripheral blood taken from them. This sample is part of a study of CD8+ T cells in alopecia areata. At the level of the study: Those treated were given oral tofacitinib at 5 to 10 mg twice daily. Overall study results and limits: It was lesional scalp, especially alopecia totalis/universalis, that showed higher clonality than normal scalp.

This sequence was found in a human donor with alopecia areata. The sample consisted of CD4+ T cells sorted from blood, taken at week 4, from a patient treated with tofacitinib.

In DNA, the CDR3 is TGTGCCACCAGCAACCGGGCCTCCAATGAGCAGTTCTTC. As protein: CATSNRASNEQFF. The rearrangement links TRBV15 to TRBJ2-1; D not certain. V lost 4 bases, J lost 6 bases, and 10 bases lay in between. CDR1 LNHNV and CDR2 YYDKDF come from the germline V gene (reference sequence). CDR3 size: 13 residues.